The rows below give T cell receptor beta chains drawn from one sample of a study of shared clonotypes between healthy human individuals. Clones were read by immunoSEQ multiplex PCR, and TCRdb kept only the in-frame ones, dropping some. The data contain 850,000 to 1,100,000 clones, roughly 80% of them seen just once; the ten biggest clones take up approximately 0.9%. The sequenced sample consisted of memory CD4+ T cells from PBMCs. These receptor sequences come from a man aged 18 to 30 in good health. Some clones in this sample may be carry-over from other donors' samples. Both conserved end residues are part of each CDR3. A D gene is named only where the DNA matches it firmly. Not every row has a clone size; where given, it reads once, few, many or a size class.

D,V,J,size,CDR3,DNA
TRBD2,TRBV7-9,TRBJ2-5,.,CASSPHWGGPGETQYF,TGTGCCAGCAGCCCCCACTGGGGGGGTCCGGGAGAGACCCAGTACTTC
.,TRBV5-4,TRBJ2-6,.,CASSPPVRASGANVLTF,TGTGCCAGCAGCCCCCCGGTCCGTGCCTCTGGGGCCAACGTCCTGACTTTC
.,TRBV7-9,TRBJ1-3,.,CASSLDGGAGNTIYF,TGTGCCAGCAGCTTAGACGGGGGAGCTGGAAACACCATATATTTT
.,TRBV4-1,TRBJ2-3,.,CASSQAVTSRRGRTDTQYF,TGCGCCAGCAGCCAAGCCGTCACTAGCCGAAGGGGGAGGACAGATACGCAGTATTTT
TRBD1,TRBV28,TRBJ1-1,.,CASSYRVRGRTEAFF,TGTGCCAGCAGTTATAGAGTCAGGGGGCGTACTGAAGCTTTCTTT
.,TRBV7-2,TRBJ1-2,.,CASSSDRRYGYTF,TGTGCCAGCAGCTCGGACCGGCGGTATGGCTACACCTTC
.,TRBV30,TRBJ1-2,.,CAWREVYGYTF,TGTGCCTGGAGGGAAGTCTATGGCTACACCTTC
.,TRBV5-1,TRBJ2-1,.,CASSSGQTSYNEQFF,TGCGCCAGCAGCTCCGGACAGACCTCCTACAATGAGCAGTTCTTC
TRBD1,TRBV10-3,TRBJ2-7,.,CATGGQGYEQYF,TGTGCCACCGGAGGACAGGGCTACGAGCAGTACTTC
.,TRBV19,TRBJ2-7,.,CASSIGSSYEQYF,TGTGCCAGTAGTATAGGGAGCTCCTACGAGCAGTACTTC
TRBD2,TRBV7-3,TRBJ2-1,.,CASSLYPPTSGSGNEQFF,TGTGCCAGCAGCTTATACCCACCGACTAGCGGGAGCGGCAATGAGCAGTTCTTC
.,TRBV5-1,TRBJ1-2,once,CASSFSQTGDGYTF,TGCGCCAGCAGCTTCAGCCAGACCGGAGATGGCTACACCTTC
.,TRBV6-6,TRBJ1-2,.,CASSYASGNYGYTF,TGTGCCAGCAGTTACGCGTCAGGGAACTATGGCTACACCTTC
.,TRBV6-1,TRBJ2-2,.,CASKGPLNTGELFF,TGTGCCAGCAAGGGACCACTAAACACCGGGGAGCTGTTTTTT
.,TRBV28,TRBJ2-1,.,CASSLSVEQFF,TGTGCCAGCAGTTTAAGCGTTGAGCAGTTCTTC
.,TRBV28,TRBJ2-7,.,CASSSSVEEQYF,TGTGCCAGCAGCTCTTCCGTGGAAGAGCAGTACTTC
.,TRBV27,TRBJ2-6,.,CASSTNGDGANVLTF,TGTGCCAGCAGCACGAACGGGGATGGGGCCAACGTCCTGACTTTC
.,TRBV30,TRBJ1-4,.,CAWDTGTGNEKLFF,TGTGCCTGGGACACCGGGACGGGAAATGAAAAACTGTTTTTT
.,TRBV7-9,TRBJ2-6,.,CASSPPRGSGANVLTF,TGTGCCAGCAGCCCCCCCCGCGGCTCTGGGGCCAACGTCCTGACTTTC
TRBD2,TRBV7-2,TRBJ2-7,few,CASSLLPSGSHEQYF,TGTGCCAGCAGCTTACTCCCTAGCGGGAGCCACGAGCAGTACTTC
.,TRBV10-3,TRBJ2-5,.,CAIRALFQETQYF,TGTGCCATCAGAGCCCTGTTTCAAGAGACCCAGTACTTC
.,TRBV18,TRBJ1-2,once,CASSPQQADYGYTF,TGTGCCAGCTCACCTCAACAGGCGGACTATGGCTACACCTTC
TRBD2,TRBV18,TRBJ2-7,.,CASSPPAGGGFAGAEYEQYF,TGTGCCAGCTCACCACCCGCGGGAGGGGGATTTGCAGGGGCGGAGTACGAGCAGTACTTC
.,TRBV28,TRBJ1-3,once,CASSFLSRNTIYF,TGTGCCAGCAGTTTTCTGTCCAGAAACACCATATATTTT
TRBD2,TRBV6-1,TRBJ2-1,.,CASSEEASGPPEQFF,TGTGCCAGCAGTGAAGAGGCTAGCGGGCCCCCCGAGCAGTTCTTC
TRBD1,TRBV5-1,TRBJ1-2,.,CASSLLGDRRSGYTF,TGCGCCAGCAGCCTGCTGGGGGACAGGAGGAGTGGCTACACCTTC
.,TRBV5-1,TRBJ2-1,.,CASSLAEGSYNEQFF,TGCGCCAGCAGCTTGGCCGAGGGCTCCTACAATGAGCAGTTCTTC
TRBD1,TRBV5-1,TRBJ2-7,.,CASSGQGGAYEQYF,TGCGCCAGCAGCGGACAGGGGGGCGCCTACGAGCAGTACTTC
.,TRBV15,TRBJ2-5,.,CATSRDRPPAETQYF,TGTGCCACCAGCAGAGATCGCCCCCCCGCGGAGACCCAGTACTTC
.,TRBV11-3,TRBJ2-3,once,CASSPYGVSTDTQYF,TGTGCCAGCAGCCCCTACGGGGTCAGCACAGATACGCAGTATTTT
TRBD1,TRBV10-1,TRBJ2-5,.,CASSLCLGRDRGQQETQYF,TGCGCCAGCAGCCTATGTTTGGGACGAGACAGGGGGCAACAAGAGACCCAGTACTTC
TRBD2,TRBV6-6,TRBJ2-7,.,CASSPGLAGTYEQYF,TGTGCCAGCAGCCCAGGACTAGCGGGGACCTACGAGCAGTACTTC
.,TRBV2,TRBJ1-1,.,CASSDGPSGLIFF,TGTGCCAGCAGTGATGGGCCTTCAGGGTTGATCTTCTTT
TRBD1,TRBV7-2,TRBJ2-3,once,CASSSTGDSTDTQYF,TGTGCCAGCAGCTCGACAGGGGACAGCACAGATACGCAGTATTTT
.,TRBV28,TRBJ1-3,.,CASSSPGNSGNTIYF,TGTGCCAGCAGTTCCCCGGGGAACTCTGGAAACACCATATATTTT
.,TRBV4-2,TRBJ2-3,.,CASSQEANTDTQYF,TGTGCCAGCAGCCAAGAGGCCAATACAGATACGCAGTATTTT
TRBD2,TRBV19,TRBJ2-5,.,CASSGSGANQETQYF,TGTGCCAGTAGTGGGAGCGGGGCGAATCAAGAGACCCAGTACTTC
TRBD2,TRBV15,TRBJ2-1,.,CATSYPPGLAGGLNEQFF,TGTGCCACCAGCTACCCACCTGGACTAGCGGGAGGCTTGAATGAGCAGTTCTTC
.,TRBV9,TRBJ2-2,.,CASSVTSWPGELFF,TGTGCCAGCAGCGTAACCAGTTGGCCCGGGGAGCTGTTTTTT
.,TRBV11-1,TRBJ1-3,.,CASSFSGSGNTIYF,TGTGCCAGCAGCTTTTCGGGCTCTGGAAACACCATATATTTT
TRBD1,TRBV10-2,TRBJ1-5,.,CASRDRLNQPQHF,TGCGCCAGCCGGGACAGACTTAATCAGCCCCAGCATTTT
.,TRBV7-8,TRBJ2-3,.,CASSGWDIYTDTQYF,TGTGCCAGCAGCGGGTGGGACATTTACACAGATACGCAGTATTTT
.,TRBV10-3,TRBJ2-1,.,CAISERGDNEQFF,TGTGCCATCAGTGAAAGGGGCGACAATGAGCAGTTCTTC